This TCR beta chain is drawn from a study of T cell changes during pregnancy in multiple sclerosis. The repertoire was sequenced with immunoSEQ multiplex PCR; TCRdb's copy has only in-frame clones and lacks some. The data contain approximately 63,000 clones, more than 85% of them singletons. Per germline, CDR1 SNHLY and CDR2 FYNNEI. The CDR3 contains 13 residues. V was cut by 4 bases and J by 8 bases, with 12 bases left in between. The clonotype originates from a female donor with multiple sclerosis, enrolled in a pregnancy study. The material was CD8+ T cells from peripheral blood mononuclear cells, obtained in the third trimester of pregnancy. J is TRBJ2-1 and V is TRBV2; perhaps TRBD2 as D (6 bases). CDR3 DNA sequence: TGTGCCAGCAGTGGGGCGGGGAGCGATGAGCAGTTCTTC. Translating it yields CASSGAGSDEQFF. Looking up the rest from reference TRBV2 and TRBJ2-1 gives the full variable domain: EPEVTQTPSHQVTQMGQEVILRCVPISNHLYFYWYRQILGQKVEFLVSFYNNEISEKSEIFDDQFSVERPDGSNFTLKIRSTKLEDSAMYFCASSGAGSDEQFFGPGTRLTVL.